A selection of T cell receptor beta chains follows, all from one sample in a study of OX40 agonist ivuxolimab in advanced cancers. Using immunoSEQ multiplex PCR, the repertoire was profiled, and TCRdb retains in-frame clones only, with some absent. The repertoire has under 100,000 clones, approximately 91% of them found once; the top ten carry more than 0.65%. The source was CD4+ or CD8+ T cells sorted from blood, collected in a trial of the OX40 agonist ivuxolimab. Every receptor here comes from an adult with an advanced solid tumor such as melanoma, head and neck, liver or kidney cancer. Each CDR3 is given with its conserved first and last residue. Each record gives: J gene, V gene, clone size, D gene, CDR3 protein, CDR3 DNA. A D gene is named only where the DNA matches it firmly. For some rows the clone size is stated as once, few or many, or as a class when expanded; others skip it.

TRBJ2-7 TRBV7-2 - - CASSLRLQGAYEQYF TGTGCCAGCAGCTTACGTTTGCAGGGTGCGTACGAGCAGTACTTC
TRBJ2-3 TRBV19 - TRBD2 CASSTGLADTDTQYF TGTGCCAGTAGTACCGGACTAGCGGACACAGATACGCAGTATTTT
TRBJ1-5 TRBV6-5 - - CASSYREGQPQHF TGTGCCAGCAGTTACAGGGAGGGTCAGCCCCAGCATTTT
TRBJ1-1 TRBV12-5 - - CASGLDSRNTEAFF TGTGCTAGTGGCCTGGACAGTCGGAACACTGAAGCTTTCTTT
TRBJ2-7 TRBV4-3 - TRBD2 CASSQQRTSGGEQYF TGCGCCAGCAGCCAACAACGAACTAGCGGGGGGGAGCAGTACTTC
TRBJ2-6 TRBV2 - - CASSEGRGSGANVLTF TGTGCCAGCAGTGAGGGACGCGGGTCTGGGGCCAACGTCCTGACTTTC
TRBJ2-6 TRBV18 - - CASSPPVLRDANVLTF TGTGCCAGCTCACCACCAGTGCTAAGGGATGCCAACGTCCTGACTTTC
TRBJ1-1 TRBV4-1 - - CASSHDHGREGEAFF TGCGCCAGCAGCCACGATCATGGCCGAGAGGGTGAAGCTTTCTTT
TRBJ1-4 TRBV7-6 - - CASSLAPQGREKLFF TGTGCCAGCAGCTTAGCTCCCCAAGGAAGGGAAAAACTGTTTTTT
TRBJ2-7 TRBV7-9 - TRBD2 CASSLSGRGEQYF TGTGCCAGCAGCCTTAGCGGGAGGGGCGAGCAGTACTTC
TRBJ1-2 TRBV27 - - CASSPTQRGLGGYTF TGTGCCAGCAGTCCAACACAGAGGGGTTTAGGAGGCTACACCTTC
TRBJ2-3 TRBV27 once - CASMFRTTSTDTQYF TGTGCCAGCATGTTCAGGACTACTAGCACAGATACGCAGTATTTT
TRBJ1-5 TRBV14 - - CASSPDNNQPQHF TGTGCCAGCAGCCCCGATAACAATCAGCCCCAGCATTTT
TRBJ2-3 TRBV10-2 - TRBD2 CASSTGLAADTQYF TGCGCCAGCAGTACCGGACTAGCTGCCGATACGCAGTATTTT
TRBJ1-2 TRBV30 - - CAWSVLGSGGYTF TGTGCCTGGAGTGTATTGGGGTCAGGGGGCTACACCTTC
TRBJ2-7 TRBV2 - TRBD2 CASKREAYEQYF TGTGCCAGCAAGCGGGAGGCCTACGAGCAGTACTTC